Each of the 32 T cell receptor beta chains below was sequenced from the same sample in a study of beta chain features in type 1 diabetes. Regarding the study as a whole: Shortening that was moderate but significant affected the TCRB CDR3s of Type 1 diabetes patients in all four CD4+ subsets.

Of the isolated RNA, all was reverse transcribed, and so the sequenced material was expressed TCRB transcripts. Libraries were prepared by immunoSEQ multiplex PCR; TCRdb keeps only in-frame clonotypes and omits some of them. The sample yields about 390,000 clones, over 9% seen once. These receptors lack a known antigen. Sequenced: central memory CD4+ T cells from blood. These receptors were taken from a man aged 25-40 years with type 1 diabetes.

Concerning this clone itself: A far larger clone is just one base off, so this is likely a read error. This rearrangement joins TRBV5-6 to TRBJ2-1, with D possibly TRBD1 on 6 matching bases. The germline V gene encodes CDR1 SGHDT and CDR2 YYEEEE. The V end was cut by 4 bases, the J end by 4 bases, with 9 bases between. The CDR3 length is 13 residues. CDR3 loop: CASSIGQYNEQFF. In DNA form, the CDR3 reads TGTGCCAGCAGCATCGGACAGTACAATGAGCAGTTCTTC.

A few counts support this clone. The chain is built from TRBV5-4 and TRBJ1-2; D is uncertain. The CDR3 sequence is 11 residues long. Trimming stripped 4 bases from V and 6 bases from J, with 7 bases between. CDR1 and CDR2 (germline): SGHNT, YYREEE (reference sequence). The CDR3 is CASSQDHGYTF. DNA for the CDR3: TGTGCCAGCAGCCAAGATCATGGCTACACCTTC.

CDR3 DNA sequence: TGTGCCAGCAGTTACAAAGGACTAGCGGGACCAGATACGCAGTATTTT. Translating gives CASSYKGLAGPDTQYF. This chain uses TRBV6-6 with TRBJ2-3; 12 positions agree with TRBD2. Germline loops: CDR1 MNHNY, CDR2 SVGAGI (reference sequence). J gave up 4 bases and V 2 bases, and 4 bases lay outside the gene matches. The CDR3 length is 16 residues.

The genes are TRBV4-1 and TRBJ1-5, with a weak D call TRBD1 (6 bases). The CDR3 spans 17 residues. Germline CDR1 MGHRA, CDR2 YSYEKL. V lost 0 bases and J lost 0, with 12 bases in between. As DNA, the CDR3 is TGCGCCAGCAGCCAAGAAGGGGACATCTCTAGCAATCAGCCCCAGCATTTT. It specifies CASSQEGDISSNQPQHF.

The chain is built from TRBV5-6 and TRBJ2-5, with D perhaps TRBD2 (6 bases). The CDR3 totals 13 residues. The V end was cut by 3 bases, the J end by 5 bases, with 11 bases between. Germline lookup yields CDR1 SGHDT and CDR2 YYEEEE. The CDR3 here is CASSSEGGETQYF. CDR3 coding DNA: TGTGCCAGCAGCTCGGAGGGCGGGGAGACCCAGTACTTC.

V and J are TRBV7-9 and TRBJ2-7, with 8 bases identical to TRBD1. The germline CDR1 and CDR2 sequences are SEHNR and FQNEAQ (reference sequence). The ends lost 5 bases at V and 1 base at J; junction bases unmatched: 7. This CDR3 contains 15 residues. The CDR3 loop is CASSPGTGLSYEQYF. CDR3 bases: TGTGCCAGCAGCCCGGGGACAGGCCTATCCTACGAGCAGTACTTC.

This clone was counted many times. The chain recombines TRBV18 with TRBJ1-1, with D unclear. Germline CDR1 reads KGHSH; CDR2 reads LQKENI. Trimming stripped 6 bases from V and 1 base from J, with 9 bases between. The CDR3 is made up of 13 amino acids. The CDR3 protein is CASSPTQNTEAFF. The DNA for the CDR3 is TGTGCCAGCTCCCCGACACAGAACACTGAAGCTTTCTTT.

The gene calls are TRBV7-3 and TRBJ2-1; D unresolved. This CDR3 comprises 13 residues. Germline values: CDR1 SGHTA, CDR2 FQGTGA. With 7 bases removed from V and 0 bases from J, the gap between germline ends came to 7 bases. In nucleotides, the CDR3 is TGTGCCAGCACCCTGAGCTCCTACAATGAGCAGTTCTTC. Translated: CASTLSSYNEQFF.

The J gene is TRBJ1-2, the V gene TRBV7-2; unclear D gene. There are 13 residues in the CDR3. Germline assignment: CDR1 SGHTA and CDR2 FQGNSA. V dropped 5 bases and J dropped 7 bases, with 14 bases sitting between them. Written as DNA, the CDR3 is TGTGCCAGCAGCCTAGATCCCGACGGTGGCTACACCTTC. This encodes CASSLDPDGGYTF.

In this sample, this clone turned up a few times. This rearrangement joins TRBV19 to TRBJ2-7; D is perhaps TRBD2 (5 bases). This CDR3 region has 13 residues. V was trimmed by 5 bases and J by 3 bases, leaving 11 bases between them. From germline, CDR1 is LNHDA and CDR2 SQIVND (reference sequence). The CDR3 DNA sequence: TGTGCCAGTAGTGAACCTGGACTCTACGAGCAGTACTTC. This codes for CASSEPGLYEQYF. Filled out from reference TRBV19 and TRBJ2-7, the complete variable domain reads DGGITQSPKYLFRKEGQNVTLSCEQNLNHDAMYWYRQDPGQGLRLIYYSQIVNDFQKGDIAEGYSVSREKKESFPLTVTSAQKNPTAFYLCASSEPGLYEQYFGPGTRLTVT.

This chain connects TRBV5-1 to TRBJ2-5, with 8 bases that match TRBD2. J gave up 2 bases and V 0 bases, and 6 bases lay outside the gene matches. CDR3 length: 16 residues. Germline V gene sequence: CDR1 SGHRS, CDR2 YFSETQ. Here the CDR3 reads CASSLGPAGDQETQYF. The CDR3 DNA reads TGCGCCAGCAGCTTGGGCCCAGCGGGGGATCAAGAGACCCAGTACTTC.

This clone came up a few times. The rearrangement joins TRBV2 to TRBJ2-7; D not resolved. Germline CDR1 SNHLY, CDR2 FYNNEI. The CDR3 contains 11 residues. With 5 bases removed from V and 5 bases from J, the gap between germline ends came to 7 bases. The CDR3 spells CASSLVHEQYF. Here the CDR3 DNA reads TGTGCCAGCAGTTTGGTCCACGAGCAGTACTTC.

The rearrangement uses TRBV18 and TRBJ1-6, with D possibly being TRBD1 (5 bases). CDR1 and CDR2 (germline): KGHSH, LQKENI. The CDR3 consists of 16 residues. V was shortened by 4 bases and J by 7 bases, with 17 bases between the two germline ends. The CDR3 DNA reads TGTGCCAGCTCACGGGTGAACGGGGGAAACAATTCACCCCTCCACTTT. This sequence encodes CASSRVNGGNNSPLHF. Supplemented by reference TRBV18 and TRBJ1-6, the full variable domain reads NAGVMQNPRHLVRRRGQEARLRCSPMKGHSHVYWYRQLPEEGLKFMVYLQKENIIDESGMPKERFSAEFPKEGPSILRIQQVVRGDSAAYFCASSRVNGGNNSPLHFGNGTRLTVT.

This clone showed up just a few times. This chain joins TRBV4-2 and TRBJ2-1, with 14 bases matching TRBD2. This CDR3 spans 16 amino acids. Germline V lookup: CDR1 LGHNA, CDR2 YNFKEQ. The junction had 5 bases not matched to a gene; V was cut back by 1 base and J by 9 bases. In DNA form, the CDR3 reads TGTGCCAGCAGCCAAGCCGGGACTAGCGGGAGAGGTGAGCAGTTCTTC. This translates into CASSQAGTSGRGEQFF.

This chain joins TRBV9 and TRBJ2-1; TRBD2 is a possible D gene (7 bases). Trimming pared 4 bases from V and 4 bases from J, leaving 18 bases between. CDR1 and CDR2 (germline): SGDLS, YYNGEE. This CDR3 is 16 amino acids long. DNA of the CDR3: TGTGCCAGCAGCCCCCGAGGGGGGGCTATTTACAATGAGCAGTTCTTC. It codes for CASSPRGGAIYNEQFF.

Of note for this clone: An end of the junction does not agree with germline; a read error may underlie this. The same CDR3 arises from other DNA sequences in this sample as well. The CDR3 sequence is CAWSVIEETQYF. The CDR3 coding sequence is TGCGCCTGGAGTGTAATAGAAGAGACCCAGTACTTC. The J gene is TRBJ2-5, the V gene TRBV30, with unresolved D. Germline V gives CDR1 GTSNPN, CDR2 SVGIG (reference sequence). There are 12 residues in the CDR3.

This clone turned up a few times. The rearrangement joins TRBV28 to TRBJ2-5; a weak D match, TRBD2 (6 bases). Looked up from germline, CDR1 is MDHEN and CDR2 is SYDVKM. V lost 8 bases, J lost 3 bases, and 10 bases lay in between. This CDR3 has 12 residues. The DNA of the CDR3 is TGTGCCAGCTCGGGACTTAAAGAGACCCAGTACTTC. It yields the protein CASSGLKETQYF.

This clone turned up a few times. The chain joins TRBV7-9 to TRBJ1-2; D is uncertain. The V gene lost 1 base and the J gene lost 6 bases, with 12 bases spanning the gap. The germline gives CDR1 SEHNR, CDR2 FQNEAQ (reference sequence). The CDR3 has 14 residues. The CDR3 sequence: CASSLGPGMDGYTF. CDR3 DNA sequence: TGTGCCAGCAGCTTAGGGCCGGGGATGGATGGCTACACCTTC.

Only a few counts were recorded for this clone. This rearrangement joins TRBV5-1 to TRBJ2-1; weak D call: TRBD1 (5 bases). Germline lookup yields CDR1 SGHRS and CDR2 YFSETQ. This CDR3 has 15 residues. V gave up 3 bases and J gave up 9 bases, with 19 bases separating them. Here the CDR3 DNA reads TGCGCCAGCAGCTGGGGCGGCGCTTGGGAAAGTGAGCAGTTCTTC. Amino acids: CASSWGGAWESEQFF.

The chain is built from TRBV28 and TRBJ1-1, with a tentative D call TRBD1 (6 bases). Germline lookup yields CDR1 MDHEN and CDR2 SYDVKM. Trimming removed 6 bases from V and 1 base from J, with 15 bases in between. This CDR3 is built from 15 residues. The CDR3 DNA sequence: TGTGCCAGCAGCTTGGGGGACACCTGGAACACTGAAGCTTTCTTT. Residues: CASSLGDTWNTEAFF. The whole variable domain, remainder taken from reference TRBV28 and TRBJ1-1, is DVKVTQSSRYLVKRTGEKVFLECVQDMDHENMFWYRQDPGLGLRLIYFSYDVKMKEKGDIPEGYSVSREKKERFSLILESASTNQTSMYLCASSLGDTWNTEAFFGQGTRLTVV.

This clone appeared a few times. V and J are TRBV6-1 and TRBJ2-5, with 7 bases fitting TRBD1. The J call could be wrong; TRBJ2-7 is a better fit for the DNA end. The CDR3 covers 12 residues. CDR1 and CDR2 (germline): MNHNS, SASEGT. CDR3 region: CASSFRQGEQYF. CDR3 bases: TGTGCCAGCAGTTTCCGACAGGGCGAGCAGTACTTC.

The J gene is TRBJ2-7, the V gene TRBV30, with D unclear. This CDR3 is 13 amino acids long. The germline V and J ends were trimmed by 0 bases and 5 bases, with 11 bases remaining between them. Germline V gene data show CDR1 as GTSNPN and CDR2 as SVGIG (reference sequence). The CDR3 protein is CAWSVNDRDEQYF. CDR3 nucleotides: TGTGCCTGGAGTGTAAACGATCGGGACGAGCAGTACTTC.

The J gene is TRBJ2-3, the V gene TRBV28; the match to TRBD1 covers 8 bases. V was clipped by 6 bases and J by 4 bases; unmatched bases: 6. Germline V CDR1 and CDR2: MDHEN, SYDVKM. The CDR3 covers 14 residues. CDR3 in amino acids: CASSWATGADTQYF. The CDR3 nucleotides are TGTGCCAGCAGCTGGGCGACAGGGGCAGATACGCAGTATTTT. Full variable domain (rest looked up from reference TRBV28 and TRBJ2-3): DVKVTQSSRYLVKRTGEKVFLECVQDMDHENMFWYRQDPGLGLRLIYFSYDVKMKEKGDIPEGYSVSREKKERFSLILESASTNQTSMYLCASSWATGADTQYFGPGTRLTVL.

CDR3 protein: CASSHGDRDTAGELFF. The CDR3 region has the DNA TGTGCCAGCAGCCACGGGGACAGAGACACGGCCGGGGAGCTGTTTTTT. The chain links TRBV4-2 to TRBJ2-2; TRBD1 matches 7 bases. V lost 3 bases, J lost 6 bases, and 10 bases stayed unmatched. Germline V CDR1 and CDR2: LGHNA, YNFKEQ. The CDR3 runs to 16 residues.

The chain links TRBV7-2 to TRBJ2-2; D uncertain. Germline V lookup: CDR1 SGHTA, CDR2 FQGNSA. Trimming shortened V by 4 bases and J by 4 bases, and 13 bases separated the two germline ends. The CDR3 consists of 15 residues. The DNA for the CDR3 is TGTGCCAGCAGCTATAGGGTGCAGTCCACCGGGGAGCTGTTTTTT. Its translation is CASSYRVQSTGELFF.

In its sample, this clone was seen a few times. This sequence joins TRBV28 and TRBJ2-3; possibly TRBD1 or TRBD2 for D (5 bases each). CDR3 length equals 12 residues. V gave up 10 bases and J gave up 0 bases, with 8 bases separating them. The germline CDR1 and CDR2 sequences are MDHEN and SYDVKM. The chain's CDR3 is CAMGPSTDTQYF. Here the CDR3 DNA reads TGTGCCATGGGACCGAGCACAGATACGCAGTATTTT.

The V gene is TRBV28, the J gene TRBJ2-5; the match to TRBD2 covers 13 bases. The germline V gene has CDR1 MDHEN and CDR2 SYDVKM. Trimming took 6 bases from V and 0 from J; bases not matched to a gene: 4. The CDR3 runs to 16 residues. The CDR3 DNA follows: TGTGCCAGCAGGACGGGACTAGCGGGATACCAAGAGACCCAGTACTTC. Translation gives CASRTGLAGYQETQYF.

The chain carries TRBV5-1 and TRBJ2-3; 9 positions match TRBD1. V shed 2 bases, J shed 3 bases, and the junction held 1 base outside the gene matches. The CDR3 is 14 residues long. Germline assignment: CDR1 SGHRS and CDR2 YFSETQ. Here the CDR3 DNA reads TGCGCCAGCAGCTTCGACAGGGGGACAGATACGCAGTATTTT. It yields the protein CASSFDRGTDTQYF. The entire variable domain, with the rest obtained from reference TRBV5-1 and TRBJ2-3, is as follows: KAGVTQTPRYLIKTRGQQVTLSCSPISGHRSVSWYQQTPGQGLQFLFEYFSETQRNKGNFPGRFSGRQFSNSRSEMNVSTLELGDSALYLCASSFDRGTDTQYFGPGTRLTVL.

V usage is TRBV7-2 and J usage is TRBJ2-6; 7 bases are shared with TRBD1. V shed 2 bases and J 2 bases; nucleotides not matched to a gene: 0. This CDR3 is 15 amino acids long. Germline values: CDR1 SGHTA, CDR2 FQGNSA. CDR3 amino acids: CASSLTGAGANVLTF. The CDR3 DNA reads TGTGCCAGCAGCTTAACAGGGGCTGGGGCCAACGTCCTGACTTTC.

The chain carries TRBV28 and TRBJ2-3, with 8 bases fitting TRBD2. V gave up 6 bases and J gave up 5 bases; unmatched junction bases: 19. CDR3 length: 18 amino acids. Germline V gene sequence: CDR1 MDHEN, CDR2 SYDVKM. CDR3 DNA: TGTGCCAGCAGCCCTTTTCCCGGGACTAGGGCTCAAAGAGATACGCAGTATTTT. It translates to CASSPFPGTRAQRDTQYF. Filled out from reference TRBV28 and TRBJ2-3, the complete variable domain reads DVKVTQSSRYLVKRTGEKVFLECVQDMDHENMFWYRQDPGLGLRLIYFSYDVKMKEKGDIPEGYSVSREKKERFSLILESASTNQTSMYLCASSPFPGTRAQRDTQYFGPGTRLTVL.

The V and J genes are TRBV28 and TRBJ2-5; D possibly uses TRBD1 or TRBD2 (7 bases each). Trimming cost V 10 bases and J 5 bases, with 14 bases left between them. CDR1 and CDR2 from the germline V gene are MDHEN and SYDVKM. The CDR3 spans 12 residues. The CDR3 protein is CAIARGGETQYF. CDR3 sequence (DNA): TGTGCCATCGCCAGGGGGGGGGAGACCCAGTACTTC.

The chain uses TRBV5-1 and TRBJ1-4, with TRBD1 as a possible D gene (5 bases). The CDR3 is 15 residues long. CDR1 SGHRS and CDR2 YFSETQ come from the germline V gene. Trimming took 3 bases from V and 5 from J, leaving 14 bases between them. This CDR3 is CASSSEGLLNEKLFF. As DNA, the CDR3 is TGCGCCAGCAGCTCGGAGGGGTTATTAAATGAAAAACTGTTTTTT. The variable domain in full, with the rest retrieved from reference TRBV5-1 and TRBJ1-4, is KAGVTQTPRYLIKTRGQQVTLSCSPISGHRSVSWYQQTPGQGLQFLFEYFSETQRNKGNFPGRFSGRQFSNSRSEMNVSTLELGDSALYLCASSSEGLLNEKLFFGSGTQLSVL.